Listed here are 13 T cell receptor beta chains from one sample, sequenced in a study of blood T cell repertoires in COVID-19 (dated by TCRdb to between 2020 and 2021). Libraries were constructed by the immunoSEQ multiplex PCR assay. Here the immuneACCESS table is served through TCRdb, limited to in-frame sequences with V and J called. Missing clones are a known gap in these copies; in checked studies unresolved V genes cover under half, and the rest lacks a known reason. The sample includes roughly 90,000 clones, with approximately 80% observed a single time. Approximately 34% of the sample is in the top ten clones. Sequenced: peripheral blood. Receptors originate from an elderly woman with active or convalescent COVID-19.

V is TRBV28 and J is TRBJ1-5; D is unresolved. This CDR3 is built from 17 residues. The germline CDR1 and CDR2 sequences are MDHEN and SYDVKM. Trimming took off 6 bases at V and 2 bases at J, with 20 bases between the two ends. The CDR3 DNA follows: TGTGCCAGCAGCCCCCATCGTATGGGAGGTGGCAATCAGCCCCAGCATTTT. It encodes CASSPHRMGGGNQPQHF.

In its sample, this clone was seen a few times. This sequence joins TRBV12-3 or TRBV12-4 and TRBJ2-3; D ambiguous. The CDR3 covers 10 residues. The ends were cut back, 9 bases at V and 7 bases at J, with 8 bases in the middle. As DNA, the CDR3 is TGTGCCAGTAGCATAAATACGCAGTATTTT. Translated, it gives CASSINTQYF.

This sequence joins TRBV6-5 and TRBJ1-5; 9 nucleotides match TRBD1. Per the germline V gene, CDR1 is MNHEY and CDR2 is SVGAGI. Trimming took 2 bases from V and 7 from J; bases not matched to a gene: 0. This CDR3 is 13 amino acids long. As DNA, the CDR3 is TGTGCCAGCAGTTACGACAGGGGGCAGCCCCAGCATTTT. It encodes CASSYDRGQPQHF.

This sequence joins TRBV7-9 and TRBJ2-7, with D possibly being TRBD1 (6 bases). V gave up 3 bases and J gave up 4 bases, with 10 bases separating them. This CDR3 is built from 13 residues. Per germline, CDR1 SEHNR and CDR2 FQNEAQ (reference sequence). This CDR3 reads CASSFAGAYEQYF. CDR3 nucleotide sequence: TGTGCCAGCAGCTTTGCAGGGGCTTACGAGCAGTACTTC.

The genes are TRBV28 and TRBJ1-1; the D is unclear. The CDR3 spans 13 residues. V was pared by 3 bases and J by 1 base, with 6 bases between. The germline gives CDR1 MDHEN, CDR2 SYDVKM. The CDR3 loop reads CASSLRENTEAFF. The CDR3 nucleotides read TGTGCCAGCAGTTTGCGGGAGAACACTGAAGCTTTCTTT.

This clone was counted between two and nine times. This chain connects TRBV4-1 to TRBJ1-1; no clear D. There are 16 residues in the CDR3. Trimming stripped 1 base from V and 4 bases from J, with 16 bases between. Looked up from germline, CDR1 is MGHRA and CDR2 is YSYEKL. The CDR3 nucleotides are TGCGCCAGCAGCCAAGCAAGAGGTCCTCCTATCACTGAAGCTTTCTTT. Translation gives CASSQARGPPITEAFF.

This chain uses TRBV2 with TRBJ1-1; D gene unclear. The CDR3 has 14 residues. Trimming took 6 bases from V and 2 from J, leaving 13 bases between them. The germline gives CDR1 SNHLY, CDR2 FYNNEI. CDR3 DNA: TGTGCCAGCAGCGCGGGGAGGGTAAACACTGAAGCTTTCTTT. Translating gives CASSAGRVNTEAFF.

The genes are TRBV11-1 and TRBJ2-3; no reliable D call. The V end lost 5 bases, the J end lost 0 bases, and 15 bases lay between the germline ends. From germline, CDR1 is SGHAT and CDR2 FQDESV (reference sequence). CDR3 length equals 16 residues. The CDR3 nucleotides are TGTGCCAGCAGCCCCCCGAGAGTGCCTAGCACAGATACGCAGTATTTT. Its translation: CASSPPRVPSTDTQYF.

Only one count was recorded for this clone. The chain employs TRBV18 and TRBJ2-3, with 9 bases aligning to TRBD2. The V gene's germline CDR1 is KGHSH and CDR2 LQKENI. The trim removed 1 base at V and 6 bases at J, leaving 11 bases unmatched. The CDR3 spans 17 residues. The CDR3 DNA sequence: TGTGCCAGCTCACCACTGTCAGCGGGAGGTTTAAGGGATACGCAGTATTTT. It codes for CASSPLSAGGLRDTQYF.

A few counts support this clone. The chain couples TRBV9 to TRBJ2-7, with TRBD1 matching over 8 bases. Germline values: CDR1 SGDLS, CDR2 YYNGEE. CDR3 size: 15 residues. The J segment lost 4 bases and the V segment lost 0 bases, leaving 6 bases of the junction unmatched. The CDR3 here is CASSVGGQGWYEQYF. CDR3 nucleotide sequence: TGTGCCAGCAGCGTAGGAGGACAGGGATGGTACGAGCAGTACTTC.

This clone was recorded a few times. The chain recombines TRBV4-3 with TRBJ2-7; a weak D match, TRBD1 (6 bases). V was trimmed by 6 bases and J by 6 bases, leaving 12 bases between them. The CDR3 runs 12 residues. CDR1 LGHNA and CDR2 YSLEER come from the germline V gene. The CDR3 DNA is TGCGCCAGCAGTCGACAGGCGGGCGAGCAGTACTTC. It specifies CASSRQAGEQYF.

In its sample, this clone was seen a few times. The CDR3 sequence: CASSPGTDYGYTF. DNA of the CDR3: TGTGCCAGCTCACCTGGGACAGACTATGGCTACACCTTC. The chain combines TRBV18 with TRBJ1-2; 7 bases fit TRBD1. Germline-derived CDR1 and CDR2 are KGHSH and LQKENI. The CDR3 has 13 residues. V dropped 3 bases and J dropped 3; count of bases not matched to a gene: 1.

V gene TRBV28 combines with J gene TRBJ1-4, with D possibly TRBD1 on 5 matching bases. The CDR3 has 15 amino acids. The germline V gene has CDR1 MDHEN and CDR2 SYDVKM. V gave up 3 bases and J gave up 4 bases, with 12 bases separating them. This chain's CDR3 is CASSFSGGYNEKLFF. DNA of the CDR3: TGTGCCAGCAGTTTTAGCGGGGGGTATAATGAAAAACTGTTTTTT.